This is a list of T cell receptor beta chains from one sample in a study of T cells in Graves' hyperthyroidism and ophthalmopathy. MiXCR was run by TCRdb on the multiplex PCR reads, yielding one entry per CDR3 protein. The table has around 690,000 distinct CDR3 sequences, less than 25% seen once; the top ten hold roughly 30%. Sequenced input: blood. Every receptor here comes from a man aged 30 to 45 with Graves' ophthalmopathy. CDR3s include the opening cysteine and the closing phenylalanine or tryptophan. D genes are given only for firm matches. Clone sizes are given selectively: once, few, many, or a class where the clone is expanded.

>TRBV5-1|-|TRBJ2-7|few
CASSFSRYEQYF
TGCGCCAGCAGCTTTAGCAGGTACGAGCAGTACTTC
>TRBV28|TRBD1|TRBJ2-1|few
CASSPRAGGWYEQFF
TGTGCCAGCAGTCCCCGGGCAGGGGGCTGGTATGAGCAGTTCTTC
>TRBV2|-|TRBJ1-4|-
CASTVSVKQNEKLFF
TGTGCCAGCACGGTCTCAGTGAAACAGAATGAAAAACTGTTTTTT
>TRBV9|-|TRBJ2-7|-
CASSEDLDPYEQYF
TGTGCCAGCAGCGAGGACCTTGATCCTTACGAGCAGTACTTC
>TRBV28|-|TRBJ2-1|-
CASSLRGYTYEQFF
TGTGCCAGCAGTCTTAGGGGATACACCTATGAGCAGTTCTTC
>TRBV6-2/TRBV6-3|TRBD1|TRBJ1-1|many
CASSFRTGTEAFF
TGTGCCAGCAGTTTCCGGACAGGGACAGAAGCTTTCTTT
>TRBV27|-|TRBJ2-5|few
CASSFWGEETQYF
TGTGCCAGCAGTTTTTGGGGCGAGGAGACCCAGTACTTC
>TRBV30|-|TRBJ2-3|-
CAWSVRVKTSTDTQYF
TGTGCCTGGAGTGTACGGGTCAAGACTAGCACAGATACGCAGTATTTT
>TRBV10-1|-|TRBJ2-3|-
CASSDIDSRDRSDTQYF
TGCGCCAGCAGTGACATCGACTCGCGGGACCGCTCGGATACGCAGTATTTT
>TRBV9|-|TRBJ2-5|few
CASSADRTKGETQYF
TGTGCCAGCAGCGCCGACAGGACGAAGGGGGAGACCCAGTACTTC
>TRBV5-1|TRBD2|TRBJ2-1|few
CASSQGSGRGYNEQFF
TGCGCCAGCAGCCAAGGAAGCGGGAGGGGCTACAATGAGCAGTTCTTC
>TRBV4-2|TRBD1|TRBJ1-1|-
CASSQDWGQGTEAFF
TGTGCCAGCAGCCAAGATTGGGGACAGGGAACTGAAGCTTTCTTT
>TRBV4-2|-|TRBJ2-7|-
CASSQEGPREQYF
TGTGCCAGCAGCCAAGAAGGTCCCCGGGAGCAGTACTTC
>TRBV12-3/TRBV12-4|-|TRBJ2-3|many
CASSNPGGGSTDTQYF
TGTGCCAGCAGTAACCCGGGGGGCGGAAGCACAGATACGCAGTATTTT
>TRBV3-1|-|TRBJ2-7|many
CASSQGQISYEQYF
TGTGCCAGCAGCCAAGGACAGATATCCTACGAGCAGTACTTC
>TRBV20-1|-|TRBJ2-2|-
CSARDQSGAGTGELFF
TGCAGTGCTAGAGATCAATCAGGGGCCGGAACCGGGGAGCTGTTTTTT
>TRBV7-8|-|TRBJ2-2|few
CASSPTRWVGTIGELFF
TGTGCCAGCAGCCCAACCCGTTGGGTCGGGACAATCGGGGAGCTGTTTTTT
>TRBV7-9|-|TRBJ2-3|few
CASSLEGSRSTDTQYF
TGTGCCAGCAGCTTAGAGGGTAGCCGTAGCACAGATACGCAGTATTTT
>TRBV28|-|TRBJ2-4|-
CASTLGSENIQYF
TGTGCCAGCACCCTGGGGAGCGAAAACATTCAGTACTTC
>TRBV12-3/TRBV12-4|-|TRBJ2-7|many
CASTLGREQYF
TGTGCCAGCACCCTGGGGCGTGAGCAGTACTTC
>TRBV7-3|-|TRBJ2-2|few
CASRDTGELFF
TGTGCCAGCAGAGACACCGGGGAGCTGTTTTTT
>TRBV5-4|TRBD1|TRBJ2-1|few
CASRPYRGPYNEQFF
TGTGCCAGCAGACCCTACAGGGGACCCTACAATGAGCAGTTCTTC
>TRBV4-1|-|TRBJ2-7|few
CASSQDGQGREQYF
TGCGCCAGCAGCCAAGATGGGCAGGGGCGGGAGCAGTACTTC
>TRBV7-2|TRBD2|TRBJ2-7|many
CASTPGEGYEQYF
TGTGCCAGCACCCCCGGGGAGGGATACGAGCAGTACTTC
>TRBV7-3|TRBD2|TRBJ2-1|-
CASSYTVASGKRNEQFF
TGTGCCAGCAGCTATACCGTCGCTAGCGGGAAGAGGAATGAGCAGTTCTTC
>TRBV2|-|TRBJ2-1|many
CASQEKGVGEQFF
TGTGCCAGCCAAGAAAAGGGGGTCGGCGAGCAGTTCTTC
>TRBV6-1|-|TRBJ2-7|many
CASSSLEGPQEQYF
TGTGCCAGCAGTTCTCTCGAGGGGCCTCAAGAGCAGTACTTC
>TRBV20-1|-|TRBJ1-5|many
CSASGHSNQPQHF
TGCAGTGCTTCGGGCCATAGCAATCAGCCCCAGCATTTT
>TRBV6-1|-|TRBJ1-2|many
CASTKGRGGGYTF
TGTGCCAGCACTAAAGGACGGGGCGGGGGCTACACCTTC
>TRBV9|-|TRBJ2-6|-
CASSALSPGANVLTF
TGTGCCAGCAGCGCCCTCAGCCCCGGGGCCAACGTCCTGACTTTC
>TRBV7-9|TRBD1|TRBJ1-2|-
CASSLGTGSAYGYTF
TGTGCCAGCAGCCTAGGGACAGGGAGCGCCTATGGCTACACCTTC
>TRBV30|TRBD1|TRBJ1-1|many
CAWSVGTANTEAFF
TGTGCCTGGAGTGTGGGGACAGCGAACACTGAAGCTTTCTTT
>TRBV5-1|TRBD1|TRBJ2-3|-
CASSLAVTGGTDTQYF
TGCGCCAGCAGCTTGGCAGTGACAGGGGGCACAGATACGCAGTATTTT
>TRBV10-2|TRBD1|TRBJ1-1|-
CASSEAMGQTNTEAFF
TGCGCCAGCAGTGAGGCGATGGGACAGACGAACACTGAAGCTTTCTTT
>TRBV20-1|-|TRBJ2-7|many
CSAPRQTGGSYEQYF
TGCAGTGCTCCGCGCCAAACAGGAGGTTCCTACGAGCAGTACTTC
>TRBV20-1|-|TRBJ1-2|many
CSAAGPTTGNYGYTF
TGCAGTGCTGCCGGGCCCACGACGGGTAACTATGGCTACACCTTC
>TRBV7-2|TRBD2|TRBJ2-3|-
CATLAYDSGTQYF
TGTGCCACCCTGGCTTATGATAGCGGGACGCAGTATTTT
>TRBV5-1|-|TRBJ2-3|few
CASSPAGLTDTQYF
TGCGCCAGCAGCCCGGCCGGACTCACAGATACGCAGTATTTT
>TRBV30|-|TRBJ2-5|few
CAWSLTQSGVGDF
TGTGCCTGGTCTCTGACGCAAAGCGGAGTCGGGGACTTC
>TRBV28|-|TRBJ1-2|many
CASSLGGAYGYTF
TGTGCCAGCAGCTTAGGAGGGGCCTATGGCTACACCTTC
>TRBV3-1|TRBD2|TRBJ2-1|-
CASSPPGLAMSGEQFF
TGTGCCAGCAGCCCACCGGGACTAGCGATGTCCGGTGAGCAGTTCTTC
>TRBV4-2|-|TRBJ2-3|few
CASSLRDGNTDTQYF
TGTGCCAGCAGCCTCCGGGACGGGAACACAGATACGCAGTATTTT
>TRBV24-1|-|TRBJ2-5|many
CATSDLSGGKETQYF
TGTGCCACCAGTGATTTGAGTGGAGGGAAAGAGACCCAGTACTTC
>TRBV11-2|TRBD1|TRBJ1-1|many
CASSTLGQGEKGAFF
TGTGCCAGCAGCACATTGGGACAGGGGGAGAAGGGTGCTTTCTTT
>TRBV20-1|-|TRBJ2-1|few
CSAREWGAPYNEQFF
TGCAGTGCTAGAGAATGGGGGGCCCCCTACAATGAGCAGTTCTTC